The clone carrying this T cell receptor (beta chain) was seen a handful of times. Its target is not known. The sample is drawn from a study of T cells after yellow fever vaccination. Across the study: SMART-Seq v4 Ultra Low Input handled preparation of low-cell-number fractions. Study-level points and caveats: Most primary-vaccination clones reappeared after the booster (more than 95% CD4, approximately 88% CD8). Clonotype sharing between CD4 and CD8 compartments was small.

UMIs and a universal primer site were added when TCR cDNA was made by 5'RACE template switching. Using its own MiXCR run on the 5' RACE reads, TCRdb lists one record per CDR3 protein. The sample has around 120,000 distinct CDR3 sequences; approximately 14% are singletons. The TCR was taken from a man younger than 35 who received the YFV17D yellow fever vaccine. The material sequenced was CD8+ T cells sorted from PBMCs, taken 5 days after the yellow fever booster vaccination.

Here the CDR3 reads CASSPGSMGTGELFF. The CDR3 DNA is TGTGCCAGCAGTCCAGGCTCAATGGGCACCGGGGAGCTGTTTTTT. This chain uses TRBV12-3 or TRBV12-4 with TRBJ2-2; D not certain. The CDR3 is made up of 15 amino acids. The ends were cut back, 5 bases at V and 4 bases at J, with 14 bases in the middle.